This TCR beta chain came from a study of T-cell reconstitution after alpha-beta-depleted transplantation in children. For TCRbeta, the library was prepared with unique molecular identifiers. TCRdb reanalysed the PCR reads using MiXCR and keeps one entry per CDR3 protein. The sample carries about 870,000 distinct CDR3 sequences, around 17% recorded once. The material was PBMCs, mostly from graft donor cells, obtained 360 days after TCRalphabeta/CD19-depleted stem cell transplant. This sequence was found in a male patient under 18 who had a stem cell transplant for acute lymphoblastic leukemia, so the T cells may come from the graft donor.

The CDR3 sequence: CATSTSENGKETQYF. Written as DNA, the CDR3 is TGTGCCACCAGCACCTCCGAGAATGGGAAAGAGACCCAGTACTTC. The chain couples TRBV15 to TRBJ2-5; D not resolved. Germline V gene data show CDR1 as LNHNV and CDR2 as YYDKDF (reference sequence). V was clipped by 4 bases and J by 3 bases, with 15 bases between them. This CDR3 contains 15 residues.